This T cell receptor (beta chain) derives from a study of blood T cell repertoires in COVID-19. At the level of the study: Specimens from acute and convalescent COVID-19 originated in the United States, Italy and Spain. PBMCs, B-cell-depleted T cells, or T cells provided the cDNA or gDNA that made up the material.

The CDR3 loop spans 14 amino acids. V was cut by 5 bases and J by 7 bases, with 15 bases left in between. CDR1 and CDR2 (germline): LNHDA, SQIVND (reference sequence). Per the original data handling: For nucleated cells, counts were estimated from reference gene primer amplification. Method: immunoSEQ multiplex PCR; TCRdb's copy keeps in-frame clones and lacks some. The V and J calls and clone size were taken over from that table, and D and trimming were inferred from the DNA. Of around 40,000 clones listed, approximately 90% were seen once; the top ten hold roughly 6.4%. The rearrangement uses TRBV19 and TRBJ2-1; possibly TRBD2 for D (5 bases). The sample taken for sequencing was peripheral blood. The TCR comes from a human donor in a cohort sampled during active COVID-19. CDR3: CASSARRPENEQFF. The CDR3 DNA follows: TGTGCCAGTAGTGCTAGGAGGCCCGAAAATGAGCAGTTCTTC. Full variable domain (rest looked up from reference TRBV19 and TRBJ2-1): DGGITQSPKYLFRKEGQNVTLSCEQNLNHDAMYWYRQDPGQGLRLIYYSQIVNDFQKGDIAEGYSVSREKKESFPLTVTSAQKNPTAFYLCASSARRPENEQFFGPGTRLTVL.